Presented here are 32 T cell receptor beta chains from one specimen sequenced in a study of T cells in Graves' hyperthyroidism and ophthalmopathy. There were TCR beta CDR3 regions amplified from RNA transcripts. The TCR CDR3 was amplified in a first-round RT-PCR using the HTBI primer set. TCRdb fed the multiplex PCR reads into MiXCR, producing one record per CDR3 protein. This table holds over 400,000 distinct CDR3 sequences, roughly 14% found once. The sample was blood. The receptors stem from a man aged 18 to 30 with Graves' ophthalmopathy.

This clonotype was counted only a few times. The V call is TRBV10-3, the J call TRBJ1-5, with D perhaps TRBD1 (6 bases). Germline CDR1 reads ENHRY; CDR2 reads SYGVKD. Trimming removed 7 bases from V and 2 bases from J, with 12 bases in between. The CDR3 runs to 14 residues. The CDR3 is CAIKGDTGNQPQHF. CDR3 sequence (DNA): TGTGCCATCAAGGGGGATACTGGCAATCAGCCCCAGCATTTT.

In this sample, this clonotype turned up a few times. This chain connects TRBV7-9 to TRBJ2-7; 7 bases are a match to TRBD2. Germline V lookup: CDR1 SEHNR, CDR2 FQNEAQ (reference sequence). The V gene end was trimmed by 1 base and the J gene end by 0 bases; junction bases not matched to a gene: 0. The CDR3 is made up of 14 amino acids. The CDR3 coding sequence is TGTGCCAGCAGCTTAGGGGAGGGCTCCTACGAGCAGTACTTC. Its translation is CASSLGEGSYEQYF.

This chain connects TRBV4-1 to TRBJ2-7; D perhaps matches TRBD1 (6 bases). The CDR3 runs 16 residues. With 3 bases removed from V and 6 bases from J, the gap between germline ends came to 21 bases. Germline V gives CDR1 MGHRA, CDR2 YSYEKL. CDR3 loop: CASSHTPGHQGPEQYF. In DNA form, the CDR3 reads TGCGCCAGCAGCCACACCCCGGGACACCAGGGTCCCGAGCAGTACTTC.

This chain links TRBV12-3 or TRBV12-4 with TRBJ2-5, with TRBD2 matching over 10 bases. Germline trimming cut 4 bases from V and 3 bases from J; bases unmatched to any gene: 8. CDR3 size: 16 residues. In DNA, the CDR3 is TGTGCCAGCAGTTCCCCGGGACTAGCGAAGGAAGAGACCCAGTACTTC. It is translated as CASSSPGLAKEETQYF.

This clonotype was observed at least ten times. The chain joins TRBV7-2 to TRBJ2-5; 7 positions agree with TRBD2. The CDR3 consists of 16 residues. V lost 5 bases and J lost 4; bases outside the gene matches: 13. Germline V CDR1 and CDR2: SGHTA, FQGNSA. The DNA for the CDR3 is TGTGCCAGCAGCGCAAATGGTGCGGGAGAGGCAGAGACCCAGTACTTC. This translates into CASSANGAGEAETQYF.

Remarks on this clonotype: A read error is possible here, since a much larger clone lies one base away. V usage is TRBV7-9 and J usage is TRBJ2-1, with 8 bases matching TRBD2. From germline, CDR1 is SEHNR and CDR2 FQNEAQ (reference sequence). The CDR3 has 17 amino acids. The CDR3 is CVSSLASGGPPYNEQFF. CDR3 DNA sequence: TGTGTCAGCAGCTTAGCCTCGGGGGGGCCGCCATACAATGAGCAGTTCTTC.

There are many counts of this clonotype. The chain uses TRBV5-4 and TRBJ2-5; weak D call: TRBD2 (5 bases). Germline CDR1 is SGHNT and CDR2 is YYREEE (reference sequence). V lost 7 bases and J lost 2, with 18 bases in between. The CDR3 totals 15 residues. The CDR3 here is CASYSTEVLQETQYF. Here the CDR3 DNA reads TGTGCCAGCTATTCTACGGAGGTTCTACAAGAGACCCAGTACTTC.

This clonotype was seen at least ten times. The chain has TRBV12-3 or TRBV12-4 and TRBJ1-1, with 11 bases that match TRBD1. CDR3 size: 16 residues. V lost 5 bases, J lost 3 bases, and 8 bases stayed unmatched. CDR3 DNA: TGTGCCAGCAGTCCACGGACAGGGGGCGCGGACACTGAAGCTTTCTTT. Its translation is CASSPRTGGADTEAFF.

This clonotype was counted many times. The chain has TRBV20-1 and TRBJ2-7; 7 nucleotides align to TRBD1. Germline V CDR1 and CDR2: DFQATT, SNEGSKA (reference sequence). After removal of 3 bases from V and 0 bases from J, the junction contained 5 bases not matched to a gene. The CDR3 extends over 14 amino acids. CDR3 sequence (DNA): TGCAGTGCTAGTTCCGGGACAGCCTCCTACGAGCAGTACTTC. It is translated as CSASSGTASYEQYF.

This clonotype has at least ten counts. The genes are TRBV18 and TRBJ2-7; 9 bases line up with TRBD2. Germline loops: CDR1 KGHSH, CDR2 LQKENI. V lost 3 bases and J lost 6; bases outside the gene matches: 3. The CDR3 extends over 13 amino acids. The CDR3 sequence: CASSPRTSVEQYF. The CDR3 bases are TGTGCCAGCTCACCCCGGACTAGCGTCGAGCAGTACTTC. Supplemented by reference TRBV18 and TRBJ2-7, the full variable domain reads NAGVMQNPRHLVRRRGQEARLRCSPMKGHSHVYWYRQLPEEGLKFMVYLQKENIIDESGMPKERFSAEFPKEGPSILRIQQVVRGDSAAYFCASSPRTSVEQYFGPGTRLTVT.

This clonotype occurred many times. This chain connects TRBV30 to TRBJ2-7; 11 bases line up with TRBD2. V lost 7 bases, J lost 0 bases, and 14 bases stayed unmatched. Per the germline V gene, CDR1 is GTSNPN and CDR2 is SVGIG (reference sequence). CDR3 length: 17 residues. The CDR3 DNA is TGTGCCTCAAAGCGGACTAGCGGGCATCAGAGCTCCTACGAGCAGTACTTC. Protein: CASKRTSGHQSSYEQYF.

In this sample, this clonotype turned up many times. J is TRBJ1-3 and V is TRBV6-1; D is unresolved. The CDR3 spans 14 residues. Per the germline V gene, CDR1 is MNHNS and CDR2 is SASEGT. Trimming left V 3 bases short and J 0 bases short, with 6 bases between. The CDR3 sequence is CASSDSISGNTIYF. CDR3 DNA: TGTGCCAGCAGTGATTCGATCTCTGGAAACACCATATATTTT.

This clonotype was counted ten times or more. The CDR3 DNA sequence: TGTGCCAGCAGCTTAAGGGGGGACACGGCCACTGAAGCTTTCTTT. This sequence encodes CASSLRGDTATEAFF. The chain recombines TRBV7-9 with TRBJ1-1, with a weak D call TRBD1 (6 bases). The germline V gene encodes CDR1 SEHNR and CDR2 FQNEAQ (reference sequence). V was pared by 2 bases and J by 4 bases, with 14 bases between. The CDR3 spans 15 residues. The complete variable domain, with remaining parts taken from reference TRBV7-9 and TRBJ1-1, reads DTGVSQNPRHKITKRGQNVTFRCDPISEHNRLYWYRQTLGQGPEFLTYFQNEAQLEKSRLLSDRFSAERPKGSFSTLEIQRTEQGDSAMYLCASSLRGDTATEAFFGQGTRLTVV.

This clonotype came up many times. V usage is TRBV7-8 and J usage is TRBJ2-2; 10 nucleotides line up with TRBD2. The trim removed 5 bases at V and 1 base at J, leaving 4 bases unmatched. The V gene's germline CDR1 is SGHVS and CDR2 FQNEAQ. The CDR3 is 16 residues long. CDR3 DNA sequence: TGTGCCAGCAGCCGGCGACTAGCGGGGAACACCGGGGAGCTGTTTTTT. It is translated as CASSRRLAGNTGELFF.

The chain couples TRBV11-2 to TRBJ1-1; D not certain. This CDR3 has 14 amino acids. The germline CDR1 and CDR2 sequences are SGHAT and FQNNGV. V lost 3 bases and J 3 bases, leaving 11 bases between the germline ends. The CDR3 sequence: CASSLDGSYTEAFF. The CDR3 DNA reads TGTGCCAGCAGCTTGGACGGCTCTTACACTGAAGCTTTCTTT.

This clonotype showed up many times. The rearrangement uses TRBV5-8 and TRBJ2-1; 9 bases align to TRBD1. Germline V lookup: CDR1 SGHTS, CDR2 YDEGEE. The CDR3 has 15 residues. Losses at the gene ends were 2 bases for V and 6 bases for J; bases not matched to a gene: 6. Here the CDR3 DNA reads TGTGCCAGCAGCTTCAGGGGACAGGGTCCCAATGAGCAGTTCTTC. It is translated as CASSFRGQGPNEQFF.

V is TRBV7-9 and J is TRBJ1-2; 12 nucleotides match TRBD1. J was trimmed by 7 bases and V by 5 bases; bases with no gene match: 8. CDR1 is SEHNR and CDR2 is FQNEAQ in the germline V gene (reference sequence). CDR3 length equals 15 residues. CDR3 coding DNA: TGTGCCAGCAGCCCCCCGGGACAGGGGGCGGGTGGCTACACCTTC. Protein: CASSPPGQGAGGYTF.

Many counts were recorded for this clonotype. J is TRBJ2-3 and V is TRBV7-8; 8 bases fit TRBD1. Losses at the gene ends were 3 bases for V and 1 base for J; bases not matched to a gene: 6. CDR3 size: 16 residues. The germline CDR1 and CDR2 sequences are SGHVS and FQNEAQ. The CDR3 sequence is CASSFTSGQGTDTQYF. For the CDR3, the DNA is TGTGCCAGCAGCTTTACCTCGGGACAGGGCACAGATACGCAGTATTTT.

This clonotype was counted ten times or more. The chain uses TRBV10-3 and TRBJ1-5; 9 bases agree with TRBD1. Losses at the gene ends were 6 bases for V and 7 bases for J; bases not matched to a gene: 4. The CDR3 extends over 13 amino acids. Germline assignment: CDR1 ENHRY and CDR2 SYGVKD. CDR3 region: CAIRVDRGQPQHF. CDR3 nucleotide sequence: TGTGCCATCAGGGTGGACAGGGGCCAGCCCCAGCATTTT.

This clonotype came up many times. The chain combines TRBV3-1 with TRBJ1-4; the D gene is possibly TRBD1 (6 bases). Looked up from germline, CDR1 is LGHDT and CDR2 is YNNKEL (reference sequence). This CDR3 spans 15 amino acids. V lost 2 bases and J lost 6, with 13 bases in between. CDR3 in amino acids: CASSQPGAEHEKLFF. For the CDR3, the DNA is TGTGCCAGCAGCCAACCGGGGGCGGAACATGAAAAACTGTTTTTT.

The table lists this clonotype with many counts. This chain uses TRBV30 with TRBJ2-1, with 8 bases fitting TRBD2. Germline trimming cut 7 bases from V and 0 bases from J; bases unmatched to any gene: 2. The CDR3 runs 13 residues. Germline V gene lookup returns CDR1 GTSNPN and CDR2 SVGIG (reference sequence). The CDR3 protein is CAYGGGSYNEQFF. Here the CDR3 DNA reads TGTGCCTACGGGGGGGGCTCCTACAATGAGCAGTTCTTC.

This clonotype was counted many times. The chain is built from TRBV18 and TRBJ2-1, with D maybe TRBD2 (6 bases). Per germline, CDR1 KGHSH and CDR2 LQKENI. The CDR3 covers 16 residues. The V and J ends lost 1 base and 2 bases respectively, with 12 bases between them. The CDR3: CASSPQPPGAYNEQFF. The CDR3 DNA reads TGTGCCAGCTCACCACAGCCTCCGGGGGCCTACAATGAGCAGTTCTTC. The full variable domain, in which reference TRBV18 and TRBJ2-1 provide the parts outside the CDR3, is NAGVMQNPRHLVRRRGQEARLRCSPMKGHSHVYWYRQLPEEGLKFMVYLQKENIIDESGMPKERFSAEFPKEGPSILRIQQVVRGDSAAYFCASSPQPPGAYNEQFFGPGTRLTVL.

With respect to this clonotype: A read error may be the cause here, since a much bigger clone is one base away. The chain employs TRBV7-9 and TRBJ2-5; D is ambiguous. The CDR3 consists of 12 residues. Germline CDR1 reads SEHNR; CDR2 reads FQNEAQ (reference sequence). The CDR3 DNA reads TGTGCCAGCAGCTTAGAACGAGAGACCCGGTACTTC. The encoded protein is CASSLERETRYF. The variable domain in full, completed from reference TRBV7-9 and TRBJ2-5, reads DTGVSQNPRHKITKRGQNVTFRCDPISEHNRLYWYRQTLGQGPEFLTYFQNEAQLEKSRLLSDRFSAERPKGSFSTLEIQRTEQGDSAMYLCASSLERETRYFGPGTRLLVL.

This clonotype was counted only a few times. The chain combines TRBV5-6 with TRBJ2-7; D is unclear. Germline lookup yields CDR1 SGHDT and CDR2 YYEEEE. The CDR3 sequence is 13 residues long. V lost 1 base and J 2 bases, leaving 7 bases between the germline ends. Written as DNA, the CDR3 is TGTGCCAGCAGCTTGCCTCAGGCCTACGAGCAGTACTTC. Its translation: CASSLPQAYEQYF. Combining the CDR3 with reference TRBV5-6 and TRBJ2-7 gives the whole variable domain DAGVTQSPTHLIKTRGQQVTLRCSPKSGHDTVSWYQQALGQGPQFIFQYYEEEERQRGNFPDRFSGHQFPNYSSELNVNALLLGDSALYLCASSLPQAYEQYFGPGTRLTVT.

This clonotype came up many times. V usage is TRBV7-9 and J usage is TRBJ2-1; D may be TRBD1 (6 bases). Germline CDR1 reads SEHNR; CDR2 reads FQNEAQ (reference sequence). V lost 3 bases, J lost 3 bases, and 9 bases lay in between. This CDR3 has 14 residues. CDR3 sequence reads: CASSLAGDYNEQFF. The CDR3 nucleotides are TGTGCCAGCAGCTTGGCAGGGGACTACAATGAGCAGTTCTTC.

This clonotype was seen a few times. This chain connects TRBV9 to TRBJ2-3, with TRBD2 as a possible D gene (7 bases). Germline CDR1 SGDLS, CDR2 YYNGEE. This CDR3 region has 17 residues. V lost 3 bases to trimming and J lost 2 bases, with 19 bases between them. CDR3 amino acids: CASSGGTSGRATDTQYF. CDR3 nucleotides: TGTGCCAGCAGCGGAGGGACATCGGGGAGGGCCACAGATACGCAGTATTTT.

Comments on this clonotype: A read error may account for a junction end that differs from germline. CDR3 residues: CASSLGQWNQPQHF. DNA for the CDR3: TGTGCCAGCAGTTTGGGGCAGTGGAATCAGCCCCAGCATTTT. The chain joins TRBV5-6 to TRBJ1-5; D is possibly TRBD1 (5 bases). The CDR3 is 14 amino acids. Germline values: CDR1 SGHDT, CDR2 YYEEEE.

This clonotype was seen at least ten times. CDR3 protein: CATSDPGSTNQPQHF. CDR3 DNA: TGTGCCACCAGTGATCCCGGGTCCACGAACCAGCCCCAGCATTTT. The V and J genes are TRBV24-1 and TRBJ1-5; unclear D gene. This CDR3 has 15 residues. The germline CDR1 and CDR2 sequences are KGHDR and SFDVKD. The V end was cut by 3 bases, the J end by 7 bases, with 15 bases between.

For the CDR3, the DNA is TGTGCCAGCAGCCCGGGGGGTGATTCACCCCTCCACTTT. This sequence encodes CASSPGGDSPLHF. This chain links TRBV11-3 with TRBJ1-6; possible D gene TRBD1, 5 bases. The CDR3 totals 13 residues. From germline, CDR1 is SGHNT and CDR2 YENEEA. Deletions cut 5 bases from V and 8 bases from J, with 10 bases between.

This clonotype was detected many times. The chain recombines TRBV2 with TRBJ2-5, with 8 bases fitting TRBD1. Germline V CDR1 and CDR2: SNHLY, FYNNEI. The length of the CDR3 is 16 residues. The junction had 11 bases not matched to a gene; V was cut back by 5 bases and J by 3 bases. The CDR3 coding sequence is TGTGCCAGCAGTCACGACCGACAGGGGCGAAAAGAGACCCAGTACTTC. Its translation: CASSHDRQGRKETQYF.

The chain couples TRBV20-1 to TRBJ1-2, with 7 bases lining up with TRBD1. Per germline, CDR1 DFQATT and CDR2 SNEGSKA (reference sequence). V lost 7 bases to trimming and J lost 5 bases; unmatched junction nucleotides: 7. The CDR3 consists of 12 residues. The CDR3 reads CSGQTGIYGYTF. For the CDR3, the DNA is TGCAGTGGCCAGACAGGGATTTATGGCTACACCTTC.

This clonotype has ten or more counts. The rearrangement links TRBV4-2 to TRBJ2-1; no clear D gene. V shed 0 bases and J shed 6 bases, with 3 bases lying between them. Germline CDR1 is LGHNA and CDR2 is YNFKEQ. This CDR3 is 12 amino acids long. The CDR3 sequence is CASSQEGNEQFF. The CDR3, as DNA: TGTGCCAGCAGCCAAGAGGGCAATGAGCAGTTCTTC.